This T cell receptor beta chain was identified in a study of identical twins. In every case, the donor was a healthy Caucasian. Each CDR3 protein gets one entry after TCRdb re-called the 5' RACE reads with MiXCR. Here the sample spans 350,000 to 500,000 distinct CDR3 sequences, around a sixth being singletons. This clonotype showed up just a few times. V lost 1 base to trimming and J lost 1 base; unmatched junction nucleotides: 6. The CDR3 consists of 16 residues. Per germline, CDR1 LGHDT and CDR2 YNNKEL (reference sequence). This receptor was obtained from a man over 45 in good health. V and J are TRBV3-1 and TRBJ2-7, with 8 bases fitting TRBD1. Sequences were obtained from naive T cells sorted from blood. CDR3 in DNA: TGTGCCAGCAGCCAAGCCGACAGGGGTTTATCCTACGAGCAGTACTTC. The encoded protein is CASSQADRGLSYEQYF.